The source of this TCR beta chain is a study of blood T cell repertoires in COVID-19. The overall study: Material from acute and convalescent COVID-19 was sourced from the United States, Italy and Spain. In each case, the material was cDNA or gDNA derived from T cells, B-cell-depleted T cells, or PBMCs.

As handled by the study authors: How many nucleated cells were present was estimated from reference gene primer amplification. Profiled with immunoSEQ multiplex PCR; TCRdb holds only in-frame clones, not every one. The V and J calls and the clone size are those of that table, but D and trimming were determined from the DNA. The sample has around 250,000 clones; 86% are singletons. Worth noting for this clone: Sequence at one end of the junction differs from germline and may be a read error.

Followed over time, Seattle patients had been enrolled while infection was active. CDR3 length equals 14 residues. In germline, CDR1 is SGHTA, CDR2 FQGNSA. This TCR came from a woman aged 80 or older with COVID-19, enrolled during active disease. The chain has TRBV7-2 and TRBJ1-1; D not certain. Sequenced material: peripheral blood. CDR3 bases: TGTGCCAGCAGTTTAGGGAGGATGAACACTGAAGCTTTCTTT. Translating it yields CASSLGRMNTEAFF.